This TCR beta chain was profiled in a study of memory CD8 T cells in hepatitis C reinfection. Study as a whole: A positive HCV RNA test after two negatives ≥60 days apart defined reinfection. Peak reinfection samples were taken 3 to 8 weeks after detection.

Some clones are missing from TCRdb's copy, which holds only in-frame ones; the method was immunoSEQ multiplex PCR. The data hold more than 35,000 clones, with more than 75% observed a single time. Germline CDR1 is MNHEY and CDR2 is SMNVEV (reference sequence). The CDR3 sequence is 13 residues long. The ends lost 4 bases at V and 3 bases at J; junction bases unmatched: 0. Regarding time point: peak reinfection, 3 to 8 weeks after reinfection detection. The sorted cells went straight to TCR sequencing with no prior in vitro expansion. A couple of donors provided sorted CD3+ CD8+ CD45RO- naive CD8 T cells at all three reinfection time points.

Sequencing was carried out using naive CD8+ T cells sorted from blood. This sequence joins TRBV27 and TRBJ1-1; 9 positions agree with TRBD1. The sequence was collected from a man younger than 30 with hepatitis C virus infection. The CDR3 region is CASSWTGDTEAFF. CDR3 nucleotide sequence: TGTGCCAGCAGTTGGACAGGGGACACTGAAGCTTTCTTT.